These 9 T cell receptor beta chains were all obtained from the same sample, sequenced in a study of blood T cells in healthy people across ages. Next came a second PCR, run for about 6 to 11 cycles, which used a sample-barcoded 5' primer along with a J-beta primer mix. TCRdb called the 5' RACE reads again in MiXCR, with one record for every CDR3 protein. Here the sample spans roughly 640,000 distinct CDR3 sequences, 25% to 35% being singletons. Sequencing input: blood. Receptor source: a woman older than 75 in good health.

This clonotype was recorded at least ten times. This chain connects TRBV10-2 to TRBJ1-2; TRBD1 matches at 9 bases. The CDR3 spans 16 residues. V gave up 2 bases and J gave up 7 bases; unmatched junction bases: 11. From germline, CDR1 is WSHSY and CDR2 SAAADI. This CDR3 is CASSETGTGYLGGYTF. The CDR3, as DNA: TGCGCCAGCAGTGAGACCGGGACAGGGTATTTAGGTGGCTACACCTTC.

The sample holds a few counts of this clonotype. This chain joins TRBV6-6 and TRBJ1-1, with TRBD1 matching 8 bases. The CDR3 runs 14 residues. With V trimmed by 10 bases and J by 6 bases, 13 bases remained unmatched. Germline assignment: CDR1 MNHNY and CDR2 SVGAGI (reference sequence). The chain's CDR3 is CATKGTGINPEAFF. CDR3 in DNA: TGTGCCACCAAGGGGACAGGCATTAACCCTGAAGCTTTCTTT.

In the case of this clonotype: A much larger clone lies one base from this, so it may be a read error. This chain joins TRBV3-1 and TRBJ2-4; the D is unclear. From germline, CDR1 is LGHDT and CDR2 YNNKEL (reference sequence). The CDR3 has 14 amino acids. DNA for the CDR3: TGTGCCAGCGGCCAAGGTGTGGGCAAAAACATTCAGTACTTC. Residues: CASGQGVGKNIQYF. Drawing the rest from reference TRBV3-1 and TRBJ2-4, the complete variable domain is DTAVSQTPKYLVTQMGNDKSIKCEQNLGHDTMYWYKQDSKKFLKIMFSYNNKELIINETVPNRFSPKSPDKAHLNLHINSLELGDSAVYFCASGQGVGKNIQYFGAGTRLSVL.

This clonotype has at least ten counts. This chain connects TRBV9 to TRBJ2-3, with a weak D call TRBD2 (6 bases). Trimming stripped 4 bases from V and 5 bases from J, with 17 bases between. The germline V gene has CDR1 SGDLS and CDR2 YYNGEE. The CDR3 totals 15 residues. CDR3 loop: CASSPRGGVGDTQYF. Written as DNA, the CDR3 is TGTGCCAGCAGCCCCCGGGGCGGGGTTGGAGATACGCAGTATTTT.

This clonotype was counted at least ten times. In DNA, the CDR3 is TGCGCCAGCAGCCAAGATGTCGGCAAGTACTATGGCTACACCTTC. Amino acid sequence: CASSQDVGKYYGYTF. The chain uses TRBV4-3 and TRBJ1-2, with D unresolved. This CDR3 has 15 amino acids. The V end lost 0 bases, the J end lost 3 bases, and 11 bases lay between the germline ends. The germline CDR1 and CDR2 sequences are LGHNA and YSLEER.

This clonotype was recorded at least ten times. The chain employs TRBV4-2 and TRBJ2-3; 13 bases match TRBD2. The V and J ends lost 4 bases and 0 bases, in that order; junction bases with no gene match: 13. Germline loops: CDR1 LGHNA, CDR2 YNFKEQ. There are 20 residues in the CDR3. CDR3 in DNA: TGTGCCAGCAGCCGGTCTGCGACTAGCGGGGGGACCTCTAGCACAGATACGCAGTATTTT. This sequence encodes CASSRSATSGGTSSTDTQYF.

This clonotype came up many times. The chain employs TRBV20-1 and TRBJ2-7; unclear D gene. The CDR3 spans 12 residues. Between the trimmed V and J ends, which lost 6 bases and 1 base, there was a span of 10 bases. Germline CDR1 is DFQATT and CDR2 is SNEGSKA (reference sequence). Written as DNA, the CDR3 is TGCAGTGCGACCCGCGAGTCCTACGAGCAGTACTTC. Its translation: CSATRESYEQYF.

The V gene is TRBV20-1, the J gene TRBJ2-3; D is unresolved. Trimming left V 5 bases short and J 2 bases short, with 8 bases between. This CDR3 region has 12 residues. Germline V gives CDR1 DFQATT, CDR2 SNEGSKA (reference sequence). CDR3 loop: CSAYLHTDTQYF. The CDR3, as DNA: TGCAGTGCTTACCTACACACAGATACGCAGTATTTT.

The gene calls are TRBV6-2 or TRBV6-3 and TRBJ1-4; D possibly corresponds to TRBD1 (6 bases). This CDR3 is built from 17 residues. Trimming took 6 bases from V and 8 from J, leaving 25 bases between them. CDR1 and CDR2 from the germline V gene are MNHEY and SVGEGT. The CDR3 DNA reads TGTGCCAGCAGCGAAAGGGGGTGTGGCCGGGTCGGGGAAAAACTGTTTTTT. Amino acid sequence: CASSERGCGRVGEKLFF.